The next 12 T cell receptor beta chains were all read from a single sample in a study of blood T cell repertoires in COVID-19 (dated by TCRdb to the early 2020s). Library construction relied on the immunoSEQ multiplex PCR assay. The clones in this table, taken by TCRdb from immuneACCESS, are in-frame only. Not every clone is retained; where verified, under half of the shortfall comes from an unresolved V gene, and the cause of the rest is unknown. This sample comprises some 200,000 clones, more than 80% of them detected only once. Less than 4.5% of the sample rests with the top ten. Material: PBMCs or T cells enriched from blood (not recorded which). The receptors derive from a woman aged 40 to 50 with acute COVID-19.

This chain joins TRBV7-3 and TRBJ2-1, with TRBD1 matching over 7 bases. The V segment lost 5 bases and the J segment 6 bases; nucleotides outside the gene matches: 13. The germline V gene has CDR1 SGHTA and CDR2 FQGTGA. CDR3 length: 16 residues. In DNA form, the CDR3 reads TGTGCCAGCAGCCCGAGGGGACAGCAAACGGGCAATGAGCAGTTCTTC. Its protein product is CASSPRGQQTGNEQFF.

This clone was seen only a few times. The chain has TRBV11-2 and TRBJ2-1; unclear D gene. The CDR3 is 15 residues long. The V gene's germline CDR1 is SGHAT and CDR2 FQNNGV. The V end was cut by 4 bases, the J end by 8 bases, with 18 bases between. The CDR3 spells CASSSKKLVVHEQFF. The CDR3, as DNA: TGTGCCAGCAGCTCTAAGAAATTAGTGGTACATGAGCAGTTCTTC.

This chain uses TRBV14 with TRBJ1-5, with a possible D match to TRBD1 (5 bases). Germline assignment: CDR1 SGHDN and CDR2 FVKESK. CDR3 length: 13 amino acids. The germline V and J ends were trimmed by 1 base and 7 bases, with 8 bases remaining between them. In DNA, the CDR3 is TGTGCCAGCAGCCAAGGGGGGGACCAGCCCCAGCATTTT. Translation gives CASSQGGDQPQHF.

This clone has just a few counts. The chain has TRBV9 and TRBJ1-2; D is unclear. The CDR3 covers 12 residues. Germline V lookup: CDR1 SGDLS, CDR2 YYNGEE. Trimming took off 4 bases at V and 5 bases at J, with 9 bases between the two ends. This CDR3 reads CASSLSPYGYTF. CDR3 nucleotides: TGTGCCAGCAGCCTCTCCCCTTATGGCTACACCTTC.

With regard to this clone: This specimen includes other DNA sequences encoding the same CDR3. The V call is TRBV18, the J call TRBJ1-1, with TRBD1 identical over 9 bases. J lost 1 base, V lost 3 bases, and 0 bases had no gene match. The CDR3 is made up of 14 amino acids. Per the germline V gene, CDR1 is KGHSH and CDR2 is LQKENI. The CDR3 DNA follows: TGTGCCAGCTCACCGGACAGGGGGAACACTGAAGCTTTCTTT. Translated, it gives CASSPDRGNTEAFF.

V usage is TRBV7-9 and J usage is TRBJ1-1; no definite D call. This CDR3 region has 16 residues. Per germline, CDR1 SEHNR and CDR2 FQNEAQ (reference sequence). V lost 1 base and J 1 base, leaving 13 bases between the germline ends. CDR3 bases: TGTGCCAGCAGCTTAGACGTTGGGCATCGGAACACTGAAGCTTTCTTT. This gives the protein CASSLDVGHRNTEAFF.

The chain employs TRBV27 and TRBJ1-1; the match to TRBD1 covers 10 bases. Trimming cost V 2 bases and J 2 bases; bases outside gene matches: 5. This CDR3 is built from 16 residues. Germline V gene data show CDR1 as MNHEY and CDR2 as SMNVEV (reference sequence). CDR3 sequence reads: CASSLPRTGGNTEAFF. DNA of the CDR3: TGTGCCAGCAGTTTACCCCGGACAGGGGGAAACACTGAAGCTTTCTTT.

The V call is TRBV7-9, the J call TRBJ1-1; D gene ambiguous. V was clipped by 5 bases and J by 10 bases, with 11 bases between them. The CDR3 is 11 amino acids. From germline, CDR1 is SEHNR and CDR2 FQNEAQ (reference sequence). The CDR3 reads CASSPPPRAFF. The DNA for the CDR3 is TGTGCCAGCAGCCCCCCCCCTAGAGCTTTCTTT.

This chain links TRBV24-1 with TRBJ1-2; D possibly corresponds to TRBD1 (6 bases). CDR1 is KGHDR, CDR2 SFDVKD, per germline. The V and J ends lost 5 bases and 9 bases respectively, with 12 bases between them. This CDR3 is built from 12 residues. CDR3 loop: CATSAPQGRYTF. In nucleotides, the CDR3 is TGTGCCACCAGTGCCCCTCAGGGGCGCTACACCTTC.

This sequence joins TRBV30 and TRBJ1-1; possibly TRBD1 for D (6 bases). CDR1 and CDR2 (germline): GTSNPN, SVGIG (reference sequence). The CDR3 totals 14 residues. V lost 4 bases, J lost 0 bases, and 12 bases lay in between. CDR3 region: CAWTATGMNTEAFF. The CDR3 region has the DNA TGTGCCTGGACTGCGACAGGCATGAACACTGAAGCTTTCTTT. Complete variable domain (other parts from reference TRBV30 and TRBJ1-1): SQTIHQWPATLVQPVGSPLSLECTVEGTSNPNLYWYRQAAGRGLQLLFYSVGIGQISSEVPQNLSASRPQDRQFILSSKKLLLSDSGFYLCAWTATGMNTEAFFGQGTRLTVV.

The CDR3 spells CASSPTGGANTEAFF. CDR3 coding DNA: TGTGCCAGCTCACCTACAGGGGGCGCGAACACTGAAGCTTTCTTT. The chain links TRBV18 to TRBJ1-1; 9 nucleotides line up with TRBD1. CDR1 and CDR2 (germline): KGHSH, LQKENI. After removal of 3 bases from V and 1 base from J, the junction contained 3 bases not matched to a gene. CDR3 length: 15 amino acids.

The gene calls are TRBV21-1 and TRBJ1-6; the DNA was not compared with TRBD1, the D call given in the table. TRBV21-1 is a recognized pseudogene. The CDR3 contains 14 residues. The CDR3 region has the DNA TGTGCCAGCAGCACCCCCCTACAGAGTTCACCCCTCCACTTT. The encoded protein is CASSTPLQSSPLHF.